This T cell receptor (beta chain) stems from a study of tumour-infiltrating T cells in Burkitt lymphoma (dated by TCRdb to the early 2020s). Regarding the study in general: TCR repertoire data were correlated with clinical outcome; productive clonality predicted overall and progression-free survival, independent of established prognosticators including age at diagnosis.

Receptors were amplified or captured by the immunoSEQ multiplex PCR assay. The table comes from immuneACCESS by way of TCRdb, which keeps in-frame sequences with V and J called. Part of the clones is missing from these tables; in studies checked, under half for an unresolved V gene and the rest for unknown reasons. Present in this sample are 13,000 or so clones, 85% of which were seen just once. The top ten hold approximately 1.5% of the sample. Only one count was recorded for this clone. What this receptor recognizes is not known. Base-call qualities are not available, and no considerably larger clone is one nucleotide away. Sequencing was done on a sample of tumor tissue. This receptor was identified in a human donor with diffuse large B-cell lymphoma.

The DNA reads as follows: TGTGCCAGCAGTGAAAAAATACAGGGCTACGAGCAGTACTTC. This is translated as CASSEKIQGYEQYF. The rearrangement joined TRBV6-1 to TRBJ2-7; the D gene is perhaps TRBD1, from 6 matching bases. The CDR3 contains 14 residues, cysteine and phenylalanine counted. Kept here is only the CDR3 DNA, which spans 42 bases and is read in frame from base 1. The V and J ends are trimmed by 2 bases and 3 bases, leaving 11 bases between them. CDR1 and CDR2 were assigned from the germline V gene as MNHNS and SASEGT.